This record looks at one T cell receptor beta chain sequence and its context. The record originates from a study of control samples from healthy donors and cancer patients. The V end was cut by 2 bases, the J end by 3 bases, with 14 bases between. Germline V lookup: CDR1 SGHRS, CDR2 YFSETQ. CDR3 length: 15 residues. Sequencing was performed with immunoSEQ multiplex PCR; in TCRdb, only in-frame clones are kept and a portion is missing. The sample holds under 20,000 clones, 85% to 90% seen once. The source of this sequence is a woman in her seventies with colorectal cancer. The rearrangement joins TRBV5-1 to TRBJ2-5; D is perhaps TRBD1 (6 bases). What was sequenced was PBMCs. DNA of the CDR3: TGCGCCAGCAGCTTCCAGGACAGAGTAGAAGAGACCCAGTACTTC. Amino acids: CASSFQDRVEETQYF.